This TCR beta chain was recovered during a study of T cell clonotyping in hematopoietic cell transplantation. The study, taken as a whole, reports: After transplant, recipient diversity fell while pathologically expanded clonotypes grew through day 180. No sorting was done, leaving CD4 and CD8 contributions mixed.

This CDR3 comprises 14 residues. Germline V gene lookup returns CDR1 SGHDT and CDR2 YYEEEE. After removal of 4 bases from V and 1 base from J, the junction contained 4 bases not matched to a gene. Clones were read by immunoSEQ multiplex PCR, and TCRdb kept only the in-frame ones, dropping some. The sample has fewer than 50,000 clones, around 95% seen once. A remark on this clone: Its target is not known.

Material for sequencing was peripheral blood mononuclear cells. The rearrangement uses TRBV5-6 and TRBJ1-1; TRBD1 matches at 7 bases. The TCR originated in a woman aged 45-60 years in good health. Some clones in this sample may be carry-over from other donors' samples. This CDR3 is CASSRGPPNTEAFF. CDR3 DNA: TGTGCCAGCAGCAGGGGGCCCCCGAACACTGAAGCTTTCTTT.